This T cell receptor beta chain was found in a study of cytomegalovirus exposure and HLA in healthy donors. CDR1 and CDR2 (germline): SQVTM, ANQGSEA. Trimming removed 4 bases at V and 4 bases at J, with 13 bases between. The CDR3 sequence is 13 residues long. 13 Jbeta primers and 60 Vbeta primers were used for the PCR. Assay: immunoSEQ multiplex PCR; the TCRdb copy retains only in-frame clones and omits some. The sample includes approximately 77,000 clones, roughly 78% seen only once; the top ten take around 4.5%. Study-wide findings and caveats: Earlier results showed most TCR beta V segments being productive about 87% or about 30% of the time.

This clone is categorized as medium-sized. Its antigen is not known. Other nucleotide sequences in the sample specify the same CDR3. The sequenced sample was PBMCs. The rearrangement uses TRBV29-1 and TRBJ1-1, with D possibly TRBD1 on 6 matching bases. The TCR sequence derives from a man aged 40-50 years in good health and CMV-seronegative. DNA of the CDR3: TGCAGCGTTGGGGTAGCGACAGGCACTGAAGCTTTCTTT. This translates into CSVGVATGTEAFF.